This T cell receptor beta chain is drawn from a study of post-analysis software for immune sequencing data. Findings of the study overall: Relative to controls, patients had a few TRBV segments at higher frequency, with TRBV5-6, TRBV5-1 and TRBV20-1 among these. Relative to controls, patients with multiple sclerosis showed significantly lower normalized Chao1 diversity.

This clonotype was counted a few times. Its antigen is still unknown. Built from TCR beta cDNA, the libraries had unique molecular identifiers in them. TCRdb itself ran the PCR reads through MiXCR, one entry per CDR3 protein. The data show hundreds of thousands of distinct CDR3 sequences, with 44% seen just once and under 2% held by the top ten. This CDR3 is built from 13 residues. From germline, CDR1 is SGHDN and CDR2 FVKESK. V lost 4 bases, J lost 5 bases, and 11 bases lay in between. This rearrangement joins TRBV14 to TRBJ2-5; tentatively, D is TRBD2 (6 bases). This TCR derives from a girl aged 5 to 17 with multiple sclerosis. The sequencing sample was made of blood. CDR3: CASSPRLEETQYF. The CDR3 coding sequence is TGTGCCAGCAGCCCCCGACTAGAGGAGACCCAGTACTTC.